This T cell receptor (beta chain) was documented in a study of blood T cell repertoires in COVID-19. Background on the study: The cDNA or gDNA used as material had been derived from T cells, B-cell-depleted T cells, or PBMCs.

The CDR3 is made up of 13 amino acids. The ends were cut back, 6 bases at V and 6 bases at J, with 14 bases in the middle. CDR1 is MRHNA, CDR2 SNTAGT, per germline. Categorization into cohorts depended on clinical history that participants reported. In the study's own analysis: Scientists estimated how many nucleated cells there were by amplifying reference gene primers. The repertoire was sequenced with immunoSEQ multiplex PCR; TCRdb's copy has only in-frame clones and lacks some. V, J and clone size are those of that table, while D and trimming were read from the DNA. Of approximately 230,000 clones in the sample, around 86% were seen once.

The sequenced sample was PBMCs or T cells enriched from blood (not recorded which). V gene TRBV6-4 combines with J gene TRBJ1-1; D is possibly TRBD1 (6 bases). The TCR originated in a man in his forties who had recovered from COVID-19. CDR3: CASSLEQGAEAFF. Here the CDR3 DNA reads TGTGCCAGCAGCCTGGAACAGGGCGCTGAAGCTTTCTTT.